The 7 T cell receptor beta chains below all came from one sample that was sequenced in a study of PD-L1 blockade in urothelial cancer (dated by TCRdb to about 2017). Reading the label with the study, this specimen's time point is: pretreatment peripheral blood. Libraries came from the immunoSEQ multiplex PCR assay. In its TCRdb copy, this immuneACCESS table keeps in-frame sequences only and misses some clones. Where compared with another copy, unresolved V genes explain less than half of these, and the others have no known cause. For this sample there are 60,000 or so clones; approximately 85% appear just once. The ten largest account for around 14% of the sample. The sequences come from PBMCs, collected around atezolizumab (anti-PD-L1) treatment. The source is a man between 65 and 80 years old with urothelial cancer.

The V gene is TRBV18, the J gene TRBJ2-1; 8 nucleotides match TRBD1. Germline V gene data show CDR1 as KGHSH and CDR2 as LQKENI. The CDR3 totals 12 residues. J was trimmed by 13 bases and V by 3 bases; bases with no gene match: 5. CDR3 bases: TGTGCCAGCTCACCTCCCGACAGGGGACAGTTCTTC. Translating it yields CASSPPDRGQFF.

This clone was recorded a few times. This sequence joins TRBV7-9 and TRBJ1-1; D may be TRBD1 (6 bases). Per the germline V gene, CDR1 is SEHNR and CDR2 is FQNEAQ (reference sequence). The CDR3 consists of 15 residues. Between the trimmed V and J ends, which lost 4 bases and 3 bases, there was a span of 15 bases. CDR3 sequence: CASSSGQLGYTEAFF. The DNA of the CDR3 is TGTGCCAGCAGCTCTGGACAGTTAGGGTACACTGAAGCTTTCTTT.

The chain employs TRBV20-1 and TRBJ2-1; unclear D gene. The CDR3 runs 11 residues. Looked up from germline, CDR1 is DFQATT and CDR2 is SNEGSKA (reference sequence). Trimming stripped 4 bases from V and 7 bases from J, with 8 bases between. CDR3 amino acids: CSAIRVNEQFF. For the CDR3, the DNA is TGCAGTGCTATTAGAGTAAATGAGCAGTTCTTC.

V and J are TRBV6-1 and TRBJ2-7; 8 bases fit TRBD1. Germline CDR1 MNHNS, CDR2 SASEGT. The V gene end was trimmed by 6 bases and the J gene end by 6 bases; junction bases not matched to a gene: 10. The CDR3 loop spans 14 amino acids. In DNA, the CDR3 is TGTGCCAGCAGGCCGGACAGGGAATTCGGCGAGCAGTACTTC. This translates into CASRPDREFGEQYF.

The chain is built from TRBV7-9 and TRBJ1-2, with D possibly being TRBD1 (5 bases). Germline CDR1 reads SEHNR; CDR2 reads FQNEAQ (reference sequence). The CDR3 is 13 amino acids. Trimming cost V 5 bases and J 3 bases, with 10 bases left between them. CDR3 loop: CASSPGGYYGYTF. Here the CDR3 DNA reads TGTGCCAGCAGCCCGGGGGGGTACTATGGCTACACCTTC.

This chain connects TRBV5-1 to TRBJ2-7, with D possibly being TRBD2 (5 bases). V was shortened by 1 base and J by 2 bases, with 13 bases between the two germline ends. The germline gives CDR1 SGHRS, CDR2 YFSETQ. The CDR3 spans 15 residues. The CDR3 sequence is CASSLSRSATYEQYF. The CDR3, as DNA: TGCGCCAGCAGCTTGAGTCGTAGCGCTACCTACGAGCAGTACTTC.

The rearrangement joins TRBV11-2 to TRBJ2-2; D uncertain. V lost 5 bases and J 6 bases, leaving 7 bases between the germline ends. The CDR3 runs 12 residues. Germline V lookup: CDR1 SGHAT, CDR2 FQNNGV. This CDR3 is CASSPQAGELFF. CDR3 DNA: TGTGCCAGCAGCCCCCAGGCCGGGGAGCTGTTTTTT.